This entry is about one T cell receptor (beta chain). Its specificity is unknown. Other nucleotide sequences in the sample specify the same CDR3. This cohort consisted of healthy bone marrow donors. In the PCR, 60 Vbeta and 13 Jbeta primers were used. Only in-frame clones appear in the TCRdb table, and some are missing; sequencing was by immunoSEQ multiplex PCR. Here the sample spans 95,000 to 130,000 clones, approximately 81% being singletons. This entry comes from a study of cytomegalovirus exposure and HLA in healthy donors. Study results and limitations: According to reports, the classifier identified cytomegalovirus status with high specificity and sensitivity. The likely explanation for a cluster of highly shared sequence variants was sequencing artifact. Later analysis placed DRB1 highest and HLA-C lowest in TCR association rates, which differed by HLA locus.

The CDR3 sequence is 15 residues long. V shed 2 bases, J shed 0 bases, and the junction held 4 bases outside the gene matches. CDR1 and CDR2 from the germline V gene are MNHNY and SVGAGI (reference sequence). Material for sequencing was PBMCs. The V call is TRBV6-6, the J call TRBJ2-7; 7 nucleotides line up with TRBD2. The clonotype originates from a man aged 25-40 years in good health and CMV-seropositive. The CDR3 DNA sequence: TGTGCCAGCAGTTACCTGCTAGCGGCCTCCTACGAGCAGTACTTC. Amino acid sequence: CASSYLLAASYEQYF.